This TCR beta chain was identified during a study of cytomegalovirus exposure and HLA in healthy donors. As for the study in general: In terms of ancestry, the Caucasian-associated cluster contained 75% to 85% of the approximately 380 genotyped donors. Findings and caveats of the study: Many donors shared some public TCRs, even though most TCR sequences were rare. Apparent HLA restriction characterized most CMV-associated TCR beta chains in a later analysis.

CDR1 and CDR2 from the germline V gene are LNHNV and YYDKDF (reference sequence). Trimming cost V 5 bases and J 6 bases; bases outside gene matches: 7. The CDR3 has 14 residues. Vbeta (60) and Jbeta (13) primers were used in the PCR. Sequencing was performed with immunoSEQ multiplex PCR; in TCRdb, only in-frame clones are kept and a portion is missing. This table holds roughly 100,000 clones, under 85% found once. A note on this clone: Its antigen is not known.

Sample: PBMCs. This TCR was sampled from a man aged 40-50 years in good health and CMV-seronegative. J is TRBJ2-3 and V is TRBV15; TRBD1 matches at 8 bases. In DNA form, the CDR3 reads TGTGCCACCAGCCATCGGGACAGGCCGGATACGCAGTATTTT. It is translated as CATSHRDRPDTQYF.